This TCR beta chain was sequenced for a study of blood T cell repertoires in COVID-19 (dated by TCRdb to 2020 to 2021). Study-level background: Samples covering the acute and convalescent phases of COVID-19 were provided by collaborators in the United States, Italy and Spain. Where available, HLA class I and class II types were obtained from metadata supplied by the sample provider rather than from assay-based typing. A de-identified subject ID, COVID-19 status, age in years and sex were almost always included in the sample metadata. The samples were drawn from the first 160 participants of the ongoing ImmuneRACE study and from 1,200 or so subjects provided by 6 global collaborators. The dataset comprised deeply sampled blood TCRbeta repertoires from subjects exposed to, actively infected with, or recovered from COVID-19. The repertoires were made available in a free public database intended to serve as a resource for research on the immune response to SARS-CoV-2. The material from the prospective study consisted of cDNA or gDNA derived from T cells, B-cell-depleted T cells, or PBMCs.

The research as a whole found: How much clinical and demographic metadata was included differed by source and by participant, and the metadata was provided uncurated.

As concerns this clone: Its cognate antigen has yet to be identified. No qualities accompany the bases; no much larger clone lies one base away.

The collaborating institutions used their own protocols to collect whole blood in K2EDTA tubes. Collaborator samples were shipped for TCRbeta analysis as frozen whole blood, isolated PBMCs, or DNA extracted from either sample type. The immunoSEQ Assay, a bias-controlled multiplex PCR, was used to amplify TCRbeta CDR3 regions from genomic DNA. In the source study's methods: The number of nucleated cells in each sample was estimated by amplification of reference gene primers within the assay. Sequence reads were collapsed and filtered to measure the absolute abundance of every unique TCRbeta CDR3 rearrangement. For each sample, productive Simpson clonality was calculated as the square root of Simpson's diversity index across productive rearrangements. The source is immuneACCESS, and TCRdb retained only in-frame sequences with V and J called. Part of the clones is not carried over; for the studies checked, unresolved V genes explain less than half of this, and the remainder is unexplained. D and trimming were read from the DNA, whereas the V and J calls and clone size are those reported in that table. The sample table holds about 65,000 clones, of which roughly 92% were seen once. Together, the top ten hold roughly 2.7% of the sample.

The sequenced material came from peripheral blood. The sequence was obtained from a man between 65 and 80 years old with active COVID-19.

CDR3 loop: CASSRDSKGEQFF. The base sequence is TGTGCCAGCTCCCGGGACTCCAAAGGTGAGCAGTTCTTC. This chain is built from TRBV7-3 and TRBJ2-1; a tentative D match to TRBD2 spans 6 bases. Including cysteine and phenylalanine, the CDR3 has 13 amino acids. Here the CDR3 DNA is all that survives: 39 bases in frame from base 1. The germline V gene yields SGHTA for CDR1 and FQGTGA for CDR2. V is pared back by 8 bases and J by 9 bases, with 17 bases lying between the germline termini.